The T cell receptor (beta chain) under discussion was sequenced for a study of CD8+ T cells in alopecia areata. Looked up from germline, CDR1 is MNHEY and CDR2 is SVGAGI. V was pared by 5 bases and J by 8 bases, with 6 bases of the junction left unmatched. There are 14 residues in the CDR3. Treatment indicated: oral pan-JAK inhibitor, 5-10 mg twice daily. Sorting from PBMCs produced CD4+ and CD8+ T cells. Extracted RNA was reverse transcribed into cDNA, the sequencing template. Here immunoSEQ multiplex PCR was the method, and the copy in TCRdb shows in-frame clones only, minus some. This table has approximately 170,000 clones, roughly three fifths appearing once.

The chain is built from TRBV6-5 and TRBJ2-3, with TRBD2 identical over 11 bases. The sequenced sample was CD4+ T cells sorted from blood, obtained at week 4, from a patient treated with tofacitinib. This sequence was found in a human donor with alopecia areata. The CDR3 nucleotides are TGTGCCAGCAGTGGTAGCGGGAGGGCGTCTACGCAGTATTTT. Its translation is CASSGSGRASTQYF.